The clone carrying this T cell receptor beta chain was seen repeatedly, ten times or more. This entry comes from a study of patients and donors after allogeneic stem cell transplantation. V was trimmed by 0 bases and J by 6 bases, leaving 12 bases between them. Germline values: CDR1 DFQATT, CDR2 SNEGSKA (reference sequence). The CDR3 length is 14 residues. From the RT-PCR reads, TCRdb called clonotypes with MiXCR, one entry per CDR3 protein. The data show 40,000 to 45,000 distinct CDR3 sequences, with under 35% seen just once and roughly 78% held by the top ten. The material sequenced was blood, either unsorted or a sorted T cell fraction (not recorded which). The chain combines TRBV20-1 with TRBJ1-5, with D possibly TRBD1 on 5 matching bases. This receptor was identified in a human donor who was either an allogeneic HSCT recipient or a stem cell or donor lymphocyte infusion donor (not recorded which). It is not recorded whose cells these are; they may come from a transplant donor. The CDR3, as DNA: TGCAGTGCTAGAGATGGGGGAGGCGCTCAGCCCCAGCATTTT. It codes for CSARDGGGAQPQHF.